The 22 T cell receptor beta chains listed next were all sequenced from one sample in a study of tumor-infiltrating lymphocytes in primary liver carcinoma. A primer in the constant region served to generate TCR beta cDNA from 450 to 600 ng of total RNA. ARM-PCR was slightly modified, and three nested multiplex PCR rounds with it gave rise to the TCR beta libraries. TRBV1-TRBV30 forward primers and a C-beta reverse primer were used in the first two PCR rounds, which each ran for approximately 11 cycles. TCRdb independently ran MiXCR on the multiplex PCR reads; one entry per CDR3 protein. The profile shows about 210,000 distinct CDR3 sequences, almost 65% of them singletons. For blood RNA, unsorted whole blood served as the source, and germline DNA was extracted too. Source material: peripheral blood. The receptors stem from a woman aged 55-70 years with primary liver carcinoma and hepatitis B virus infection.

This clonotype was seen repeatedly, ten times or more. The J gene is TRBJ1-1, the V gene TRBV11-2; D unclear. The CDR3 sequence is 13 residues long. From germline, CDR1 is SGHAT and CDR2 FQNNGV. The ends were cut back, 3 bases at V and 8 bases at J, with 13 bases in the middle. Written as DNA, the CDR3 is TGTGCCAGCAGCTTCCAGGTGGGTTCCGAAGCTTTCTTT. It yields the protein CASSFQVGSEAFF.

This clonotype has at least ten counts. This rearrangement joins TRBV29-1 to TRBJ1-2, with a weak D call TRBD1 (6 bases). This CDR3 is 11 amino acids long. Germline loops: CDR1 SQVTM, CDR2 ANQGSEA. The ends were cut back, 3 bases at V and 7 bases at J, with 9 bases in the middle. This chain's CDR3 is CSVEGGVGYTF. The DNA for the CDR3 is TGCAGCGTTGAGGGGGGCGTTGGCTACACCTTC.

This clonotype was seen just once. A clone one base away is much larger, so this may be a read error. The chain uses TRBV29-1 and TRBJ2-1; TRBD2 is a possible D gene (6 bases). Germline V gene data show CDR1 as SQVTM and CDR2 as ANQGSEA. V was clipped by 7 bases and J by 1 base, with 17 bases between them. The CDR3 loop spans 15 amino acids. The CDR3 DNA reads as TGCAGCGCCCTCCCCGATAGCGGATCCTACAATGAGCAGTTCTTC. Translating gives CSALPDSGSYNEQFF.

Details on this clonotype: A much more abundant neighbour one base away suggests this may be a read error. The gene calls are TRBV4-1 and TRBJ2-4; maybe TRBD2 (5 bases). The germline gives CDR1 MGHRA, CDR2 YSYEKL. The CDR3 has 15 residues. The CDR3 loop is CASSQGEQESNIQHF. The CDR3 DNA is TGCGCCAGCAGCCAAGGGGAGCAGGAATCGAACATTCAGCACTTC.

The chain's CDR3 is CASTEGPGLAANTGELFF. In DNA, the CDR3 is TGTGCCAGCACCGAGGGGCCTGGACTAGCGGCGAACACCGGGGAGCTGTTTTTT. This sequence joins TRBV12-3 or TRBV12-4 and TRBJ2-2; 10 nucleotides align to TRBD2. J gave up 0 bases and V 7 bases, and 11 bases lay outside the gene matches. The CDR3 extends over 18 amino acids.

The V gene is TRBV4-1, the J gene TRBJ2-1; D may be TRBD2 (6 bases). This CDR3 region has 15 residues. V lost 4 bases and J lost 5, with 15 bases in between. Germline CDR1 and CDR2: MGHRA and YSYEKL. CDR3 nucleotide sequence: TGCGCCAGCAGCCTCATAGCGGAGGGAGACAATGAGCAGTTCTTC. Its protein product is CASSLIAEGDNEQFF.

The V and J genes are TRBV11-2 and TRBJ2-1; 11 nucleotides agree with TRBD2. CDR3 size: 17 residues. Germline CDR1 is SGHAT and CDR2 is FQNNGV. J lost 5 bases, V lost 5 bases, and 11 bases had no gene match. The CDR3 coding sequence is TGTGCCAGCAGCCCCTCACTAGCGGGAGTGGCAAACAATGAGCAGTTCTTC. Translation: CASSPSLAGVANNEQFF.

Regarding this clonotype: At one end, the junction sequence differs from germline, possibly due to a read error. The rearrangement joins TRBV14 to TRBJ2-1; 7 bases fit TRBD1. The CDR3 contains 15 residues. The germline gives CDR1 SGHDN, CDR2 FVKESK. CDR3 in DNA: TGTGACAGCAGCCAAGTTATCCGACAGGGCAATGAGCAGTTCTTC. Protein product: CDSSQVIRQGNEQFF.

With respect to this clonotype: The final CDR3 position lacks the conserved phenylalanine or tryptophan, pointing to a likely read error. The chain has TRBV6-2 or TRBV6-3 and TRBJ2-1; D is unclear. CDR3 size: 14 residues. CDR1 and CDR2 from the germline V gene are MNHEY and SVGEGT. V was clipped by 2 bases and J by 6 bases, with 11 bases between them. The CDR3 sequence is CASSYTASANEQFL. The CDR3 DNA follows: TGTGCCAGCAGTTACACGGCATCCGCCAATGAGCAGTTCCTC.

This clonotype was seen repeatedly, ten times or more. The V gene is TRBV6-6, the J gene TRBJ2-7; weak D call: TRBD2 (5 bases). The CDR3 contains 13 residues. V dropped 4 bases and J dropped 3 bases, with 10 bases sitting between them. In germline, CDR1 is MNHNY, CDR2 SVGAGI (reference sequence). This CDR3 is CASSSGLIYEQYF. DNA for the CDR3: TGTGCCAGCAGTTCCGGACTGATCTACGAGCAGTACTTC.

In its sample, this clonotype was seen many times. This chain joins TRBV6-5 and TRBJ1-2, with D unresolved. Trimming took 1 base from V and 4 from J, leaving 13 bases between them. Germline V gene data show CDR1 as MNHEY and CDR2 as SVGAGI. There are 15 residues in the CDR3. The CDR3 DNA sequence: TGTGCCAGCAGTTACTTCCCCCCTTCCTTCTATGGCTACACCTTC. This codes for CASSYFPPSFYGYTF.

In regard to this clonotype: Being one base from a much bigger clone, this may be a read error. The CDR3 carries no conserved terminal phenylalanine or tryptophan, so it likely arises from a read error. The V gene is TRBV6-2 or TRBV6-3, the J gene TRBJ1-1; D is unclear. The V end was cut by 8 bases, the J end by 1 base, with 8 bases between. The CDR3 is 12 amino acids. Looked up from germline, CDR1 is MNHEY and CDR2 is SVGEGT. CDR3 coding DNA: TGTGCCAGCCTCCGGCAGAACACTGAAGCTTTCTCT. This gives the protein CASLRQNTEAFS.

The V gene is TRBV5-5, the J gene TRBJ2-7, with 7 bases aligning to TRBD1. CDR3 length equals 16 residues. The trim removed 0 bases at V and 5 bases at J, leaving 11 bases unmatched. CDR1 SGHKS and CDR2 YYEKEE come from the germline V gene (reference sequence). The DNA for the CDR3 is TGTGCCAGCAGCTTGGTGAAGGGGGCGAGGTCGGACGAGCAGTACTTC. Translating gives CASSLVKGARSDEQYF.

A few counts support this clonotype. The CDR3 DNA follows: TGTGCCAGCAGTTTATCAAGGGAAAAGGGTGGCTACACCTTC. The encoded protein is CASSLSREKGGYTF. The rearrangement uses TRBV28 and TRBJ1-2; D is undetermined. Germline V gene sequence: CDR1 MDHEN, CDR2 SYDVKM. The CDR3 is 14 amino acids. The germline V and J ends were trimmed by 1 base and 7 bases, with 13 bases remaining between them.

Comment on this clonotype: Just one base apart from a much larger clone, this may be a read error. This sequence joins TRBV30 and TRBJ2-3, with unresolved D. This CDR3 has 14 residues. V was cut by 4 bases and J by 4 bases, with 15 bases left in between. Looked up from germline, CDR1 is GTSNPN and CDR2 is SVGIG (reference sequence). CDR3 bases: TGTGCCTGGAATGTACGTCGCATCGCAGATACGCAGTATTTT. As protein: CAWNVRRIADTQYF.

This chain links TRBV29-1 with TRBJ2-2, with D perhaps matching TRBD1 or TRBD2 (6 bases each). The CDR3 has 17 amino acids. Trimming stripped 3 bases from V and 5 bases from J, with 22 bases between. Germline V gene lookup returns CDR1 SQVTM and CDR2 ANQGSEA. The chain's CDR3 is CSVDPHWGARNTGELFF. Written as DNA, the CDR3 is TGCAGCGTTGACCCGCACTGGGGGGCCCGGAATACCGGGGAGCTGTTTTTT.

The table lists this clonotype with a count of one. An end of the junction does not agree with germline; a read error may underlie this. The chain links TRBV11-2 to TRBJ2-1; D is ambiguous. CDR3 length: 12 amino acids. Germline CDR1 and CDR2: SGHAT and FQNNGV. The DNA for the CDR3 is TGTGCCAGCAGCTTGGAACGGAATGAGCGGTTCTTC. This gives the protein CASSLERNERFF.

This clonotype was recorded at least ten times. This chain connects TRBV5-5 to TRBJ2-1; perhaps TRBD2 as D (5 bases). This CDR3 is built from 15 residues. Trimming removed 1 base from V and 9 bases from J, with 17 bases in between. Per the germline V gene, CDR1 is SGHKS and CDR2 is YYEKEE (reference sequence). The CDR3 reads CASSLYPAAGGEQFF. Written as DNA, the CDR3 is TGTGCCAGCAGCTTGTACCCAGCGGCTGGCGGTGAGCAGTTCTTC. The full variable domain, in which reference TRBV5-5 and TRBJ2-1 provide the parts outside the CDR3, is DAGVTQSPTHLIKTRGQQVTLRCSPISGHKSVSWYQQVLGQGPQFIFQYYEKEERGRGNFPDRFSARQFPNYSSELNVNALLLGDSALYLCASSLYPAAGGEQFFGPGTRLTVL.

This clonotype was counted many times. This chain connects TRBV11-2 to TRBJ2-7; D call uncertain. This CDR3 region has 14 residues. V was clipped by 5 bases and J by 1 base, with 12 bases between them. The germline gives CDR1 SGHAT, CDR2 FQNNGV. CDR3 sequence reads: CASSPQGRSYEQYF. DNA for the CDR3: TGTGCCAGCAGCCCGCAAGGACGGTCCTACGAGCAGTACTTC.

About this clonotype: One junction end disagrees with the germline gene, perhaps due to a read error. This rearrangement joins TRBV5-4 to TRBJ2-3; D call uncertain. This CDR3 has 14 residues. Germline values: CDR1 SGHNT, CDR2 YYREEE (reference sequence). This CDR3 reads CTSSLGSRRDTQYF. CDR3 DNA: TGTACCAGCAGCCTGGGATCCCGGCGAGATACGCAGTATTTT.

This clonotype was detected only a few times. The chain combines TRBV10-3 with TRBJ1-2, with D tentatively TRBD1 (5 bases). The V gene lost 5 bases and the J gene lost 4 bases, with 14 bases spanning the gap. This CDR3 is 14 amino acids long. From germline, CDR1 is ENHRY and CDR2 SYGVKD. The CDR3 region is CAISPHRQSYGYTF. The CDR3 nucleotides read TGTGCCATCAGTCCCCACAGGCAGAGCTATGGCTACACCTTC.

As concerns this clonotype: The conserved closing phenylalanine or tryptophan is absent in this CDR3, likely reflecting a read error. V and J are TRBV24-1 and TRBJ2-3; 9 nucleotides agree with TRBD1. The CDR3 runs to 14 residues. Unmatched junction bases numbered 7, after V lost 10 bases and J lost 3 bases. Germline-derived CDR1 and CDR2 are KGHDR and SFDVKD. CDR3 loop: CATGDRASTDTQYY. CDR3 nucleotide sequence: TGTGCCACTGGGGACAGGGCTTCGACAGATACGCAGTATTAT.